The text below deals with one T cell receptor beta chain. Its antigen is as yet unknown. 13 Jbeta primers and 60 Vbeta primers were used for the PCR. Here immunoSEQ multiplex PCR was the method, and the copy in TCRdb shows in-frame clones only, minus some. The sample carries 100,000 to 150,000 clones, about 85% recorded once. This sample stems from a study of cytomegalovirus exposure and HLA in healthy donors. Study-wide findings and caveats: Rare TCR sequences dominated, though some public TCRs recurred in many donors. Cytomegalovirus status was reportedly diagnosed by the classifier with high sensitivity and specificity.

The donors, nominally healthy at sampling, likely had unrecorded immune exposures. The CDR3 spans 18 residues. CDR1 is SQVTM, CDR2 ANQGSEA, per germline. V lost 4 bases and J 3 bases, leaving 27 bases between the germline ends. The chain couples TRBV29-1 to TRBJ1-2; tentative D call: TRBD1 (5 bases). This clonotype originated in a man younger than 35 in good health and CMV-seropositive. Sequencing was carried out using PBMCs. CDR3 nucleotides: TGCAGCGTTGGCATTTTTGGTTTGGGCGACAGAGCTCACTATGGCTACACCTTC. Residues: CSVGIFGLGDRAHYGYTF.